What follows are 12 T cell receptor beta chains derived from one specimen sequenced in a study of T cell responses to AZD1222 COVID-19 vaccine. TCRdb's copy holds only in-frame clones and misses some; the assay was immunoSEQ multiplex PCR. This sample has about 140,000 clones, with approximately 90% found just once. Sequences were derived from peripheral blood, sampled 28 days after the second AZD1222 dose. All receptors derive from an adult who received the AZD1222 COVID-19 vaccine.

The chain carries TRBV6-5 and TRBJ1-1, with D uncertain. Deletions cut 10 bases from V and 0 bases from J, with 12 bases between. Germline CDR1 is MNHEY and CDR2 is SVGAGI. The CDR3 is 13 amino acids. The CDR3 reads CAIDPGLNTEAFF. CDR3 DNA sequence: TGTGCCATCGACCCGGGATTGAACACTGAAGCTTTCTTT.

In nucleotides, the CDR3 is TGTGCCAGCTCCCGATCGGCGGGGGGGACAGATACGCAGTATTTT. Translated, it gives CASSRSAGGTDTQYF. V is TRBV7-9 and J is TRBJ2-3, with TRBD2 matching over 9 bases. Unmatched junction bases numbered 9, after V lost 8 bases and J lost 3 bases. Germline V gives CDR1 SEHNR, CDR2 FQNEAQ (reference sequence). This CDR3 comprises 15 residues.

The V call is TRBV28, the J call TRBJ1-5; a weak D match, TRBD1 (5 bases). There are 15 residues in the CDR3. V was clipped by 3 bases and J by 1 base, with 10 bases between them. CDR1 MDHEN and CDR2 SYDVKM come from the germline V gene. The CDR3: CASSLGGKSNQPQHF. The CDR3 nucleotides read TGTGCCAGCAGTTTGGGGGGGAAGAGCAATCAGCCCCAGCATTTT.

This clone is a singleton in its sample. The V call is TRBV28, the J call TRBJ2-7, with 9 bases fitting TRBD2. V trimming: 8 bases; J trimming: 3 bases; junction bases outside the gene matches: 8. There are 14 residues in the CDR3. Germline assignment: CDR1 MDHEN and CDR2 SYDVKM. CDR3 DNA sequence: TGTGCCAGCGGCGGAGCGGGGGGTATCTACGAGCAGTACTTC. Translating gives CASGGAGGIYEQYF.

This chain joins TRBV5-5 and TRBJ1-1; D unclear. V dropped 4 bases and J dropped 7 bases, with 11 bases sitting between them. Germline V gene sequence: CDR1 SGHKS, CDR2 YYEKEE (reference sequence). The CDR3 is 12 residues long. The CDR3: CASSLPLGEAFF. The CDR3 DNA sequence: TGTGCCAGCAGCCTCCCCCTCGGTGAAGCTTTCTTT.

The CDR3 bases are TGTGCCAGCTCACCAACCCTAGCGGGGGGGCCTGCCGGGGAGCTGTTTTTT. Its translation: CASSPTLAGGPAGELFF. This chain links TRBV18 with TRBJ2-2, with 12 bases that match TRBD2. The junction had 7 bases not matched to a gene; V was cut back by 2 bases and J by 6 bases. The germline V gene encodes CDR1 KGHSH and CDR2 LQKENI. The CDR3 runs to 17 residues.

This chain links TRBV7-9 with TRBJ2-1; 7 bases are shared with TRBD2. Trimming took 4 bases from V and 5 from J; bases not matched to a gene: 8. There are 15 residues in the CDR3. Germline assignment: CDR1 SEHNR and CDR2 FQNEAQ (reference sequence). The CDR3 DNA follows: TGTGCCAGCAGCTGGGGCGGGCGGGGGAACAATGAGCAGTTCTTC. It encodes CASSWGGRGNNEQFF.

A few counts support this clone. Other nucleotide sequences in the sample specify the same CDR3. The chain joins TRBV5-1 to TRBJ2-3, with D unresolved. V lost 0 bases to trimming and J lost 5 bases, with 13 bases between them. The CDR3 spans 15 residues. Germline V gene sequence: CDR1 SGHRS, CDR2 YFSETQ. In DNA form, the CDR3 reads TGCGCCAGCAGCTTGGGGCTGGGCTCGGAAGATACGCAGTATTTT. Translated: CASSLGLGSEDTQYF.

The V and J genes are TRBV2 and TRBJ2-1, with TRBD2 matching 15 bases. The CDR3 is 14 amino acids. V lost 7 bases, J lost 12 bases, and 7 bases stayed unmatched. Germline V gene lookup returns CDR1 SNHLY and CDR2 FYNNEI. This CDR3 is CASNLGLAGGRQFF. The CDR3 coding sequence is TGTGCCAGCAATCTGGGACTAGCGGGAGGCAGGCAGTTCTTC. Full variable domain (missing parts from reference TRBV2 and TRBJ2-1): EPEVTQTPSHQVTQMGQEVILRCVPISNHLYFYWYRQILGQKVEFLVSFYNNEISEKSEIFDDQFSVERPDGSNFTLKIRSTKLEDSAMYFCASNLGLAGGRQFFGPGTRLTVL.

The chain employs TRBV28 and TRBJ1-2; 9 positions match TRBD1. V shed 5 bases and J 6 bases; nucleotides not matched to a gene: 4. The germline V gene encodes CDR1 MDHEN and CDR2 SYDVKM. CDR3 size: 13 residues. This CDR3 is CASSSRDRDGYTF. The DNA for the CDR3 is TGTGCCAGCAGTAGCAGGGACAGGGATGGCTACACCTTC.

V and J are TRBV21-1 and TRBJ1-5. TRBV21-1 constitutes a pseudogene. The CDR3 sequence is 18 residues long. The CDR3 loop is CASSKRLGKKISNQPQHF. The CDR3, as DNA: TGTGCCAGCAGCAAAAGGTTAGGAAAGAAAATCAGCAATCAGCCCCAGCATTTT.

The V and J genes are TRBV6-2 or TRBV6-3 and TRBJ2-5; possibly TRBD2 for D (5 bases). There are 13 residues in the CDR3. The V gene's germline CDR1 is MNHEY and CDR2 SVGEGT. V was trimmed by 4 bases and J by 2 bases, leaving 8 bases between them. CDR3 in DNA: TGTGCCAGCAGTTGGGGAGCTCAAGAGACCCAGTACTTC. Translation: CASSWGAQETQYF.